The present T cell receptor beta chain was sequenced within a study of response to subunit inactivated influenza vaccine. From the RT-PCR reads, TCRdb called clonotypes with MiXCR, one entry per CDR3 protein. This table holds about 520,000 distinct CDR3 sequences, 25% found once. Germline V gene sequence: CDR1 SNHLY, CDR2 FYNNEI. The CDR3 runs to 14 residues. V lost 5 bases to trimming and J lost 6 bases, with 17 bases between them. Findings and limits, study-wide: Seasonal influenza vaccination, on each occasion, was suggested by the authors to recruit few new T cells.

With respect to this clonotype: Its antigen is as yet unknown.

Sequencing used CD4+ T cells sorted from PBMCs, obtained approximately 5 days after vaccination. This chain uses TRBV2 with TRBJ2-7; no clear D gene. The clonotype comes from a man aged 50 to 60 who received an inactivated influenza vaccine. This CDR3 is CASSPRTALAEQYF. CDR3 in DNA: TGTGCCAGCAGTCCCAGGACGGCTTTAGCCGAGCAGTACTTC.